This TCR beta chain derives from a study of graft-versus-host responses after intestinal transplantation. The CDR3 has 13 residues. With 5 bases removed from V and 5 bases from J, the gap between germline ends came to 12 bases. Germline V gene sequence: CDR1 PRHDT, CDR2 FYEKMQ (reference sequence). Irradiated, violet-dye-labeled stimulators (roughly 200,000) were plated alongside roughly 200,000 CFSE-labeled responders. After the reaction, the investigators sorted the proliferating CFSE-low CD3+CD4+ and CD3+CD8+ responders. Profiling relied on immunoSEQ multiplex PCR, and the TCRdb table lists in-frame clones only, not all of them. The sample lists about 8,000 clones; more than 25% were seen once.

The chain has TRBV13 and TRBJ2-5; maybe TRBD1 (5 bases). Source: alloreactive CD8+ T cells from a mixed lymphocyte reaction culture, taken before intestinal transplant. The subset: CFSE-low proliferating T cells sorted from roughly 6-day pre-transplant mixed lymphocyte reaction (GvH or HvG direction). The sequence was obtained from a human patient who received an intestinal transplant. The CDR3 DNA follows: TGTGCCAGCAGCGCAGGGTTTTGGGAGACCCAGTACTTC. Protein sequence: CASSAGFWETQYF.